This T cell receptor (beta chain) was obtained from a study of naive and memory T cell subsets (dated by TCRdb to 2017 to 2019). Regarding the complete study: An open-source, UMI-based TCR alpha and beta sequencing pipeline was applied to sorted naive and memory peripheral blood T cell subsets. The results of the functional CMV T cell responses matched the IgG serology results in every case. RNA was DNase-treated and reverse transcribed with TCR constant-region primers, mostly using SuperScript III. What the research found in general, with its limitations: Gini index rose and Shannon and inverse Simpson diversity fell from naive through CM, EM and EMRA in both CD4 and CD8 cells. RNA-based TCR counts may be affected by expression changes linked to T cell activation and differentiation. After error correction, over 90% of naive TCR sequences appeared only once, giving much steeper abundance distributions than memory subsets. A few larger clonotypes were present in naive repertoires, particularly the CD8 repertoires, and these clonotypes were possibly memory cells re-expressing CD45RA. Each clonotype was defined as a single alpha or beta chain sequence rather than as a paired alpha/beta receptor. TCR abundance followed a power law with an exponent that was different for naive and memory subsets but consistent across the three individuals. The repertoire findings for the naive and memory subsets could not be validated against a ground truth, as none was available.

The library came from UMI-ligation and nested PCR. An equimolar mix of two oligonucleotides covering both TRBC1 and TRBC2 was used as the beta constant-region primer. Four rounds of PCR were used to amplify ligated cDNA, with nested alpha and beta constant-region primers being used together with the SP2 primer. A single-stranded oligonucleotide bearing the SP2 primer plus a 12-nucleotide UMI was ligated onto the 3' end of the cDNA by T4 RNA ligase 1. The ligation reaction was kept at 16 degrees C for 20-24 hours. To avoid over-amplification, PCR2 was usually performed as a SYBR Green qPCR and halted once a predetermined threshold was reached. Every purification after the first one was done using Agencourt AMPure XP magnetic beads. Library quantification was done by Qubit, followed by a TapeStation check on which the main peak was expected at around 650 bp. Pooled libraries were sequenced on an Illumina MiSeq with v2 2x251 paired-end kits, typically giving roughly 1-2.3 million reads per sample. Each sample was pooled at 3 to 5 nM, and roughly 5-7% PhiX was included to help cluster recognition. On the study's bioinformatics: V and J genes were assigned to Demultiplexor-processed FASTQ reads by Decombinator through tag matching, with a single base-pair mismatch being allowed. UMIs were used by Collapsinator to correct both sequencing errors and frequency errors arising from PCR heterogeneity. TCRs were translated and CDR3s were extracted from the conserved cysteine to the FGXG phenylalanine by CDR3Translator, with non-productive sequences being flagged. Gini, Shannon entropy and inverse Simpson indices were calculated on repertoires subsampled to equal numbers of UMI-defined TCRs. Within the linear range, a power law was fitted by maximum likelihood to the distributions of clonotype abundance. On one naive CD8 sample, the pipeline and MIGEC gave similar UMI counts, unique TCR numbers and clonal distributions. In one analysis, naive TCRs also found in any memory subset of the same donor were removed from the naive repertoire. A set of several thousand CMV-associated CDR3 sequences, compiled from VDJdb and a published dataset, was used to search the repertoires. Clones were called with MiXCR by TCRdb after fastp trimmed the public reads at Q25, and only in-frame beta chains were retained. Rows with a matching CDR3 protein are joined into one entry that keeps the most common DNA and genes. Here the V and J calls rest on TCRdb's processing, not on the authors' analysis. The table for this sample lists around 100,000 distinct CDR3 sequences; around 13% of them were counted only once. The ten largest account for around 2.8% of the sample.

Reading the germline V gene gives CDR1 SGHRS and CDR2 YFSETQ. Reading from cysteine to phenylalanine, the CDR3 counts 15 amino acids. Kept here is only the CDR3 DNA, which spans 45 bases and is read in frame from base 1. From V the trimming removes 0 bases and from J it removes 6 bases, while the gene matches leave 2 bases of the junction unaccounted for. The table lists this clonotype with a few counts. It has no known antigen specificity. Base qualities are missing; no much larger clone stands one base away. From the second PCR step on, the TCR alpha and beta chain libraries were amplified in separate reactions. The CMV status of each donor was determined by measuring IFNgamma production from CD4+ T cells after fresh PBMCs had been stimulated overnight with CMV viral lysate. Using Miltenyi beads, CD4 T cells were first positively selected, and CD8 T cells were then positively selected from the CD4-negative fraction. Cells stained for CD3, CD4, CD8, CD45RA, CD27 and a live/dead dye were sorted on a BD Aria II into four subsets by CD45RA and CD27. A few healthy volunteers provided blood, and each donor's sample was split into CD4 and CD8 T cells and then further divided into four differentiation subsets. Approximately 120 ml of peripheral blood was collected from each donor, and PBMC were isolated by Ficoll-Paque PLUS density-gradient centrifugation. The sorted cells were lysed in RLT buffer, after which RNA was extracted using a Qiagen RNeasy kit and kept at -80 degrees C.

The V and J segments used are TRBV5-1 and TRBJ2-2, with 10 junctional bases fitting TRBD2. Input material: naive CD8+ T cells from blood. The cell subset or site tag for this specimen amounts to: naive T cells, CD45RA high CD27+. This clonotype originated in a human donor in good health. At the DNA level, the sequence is TGCGCCAGCAGCTTGGAGCTAGCGGGAGCCGGGGAGCTGTTTTTT. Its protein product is CASSLELAGAGELFF.